This record looks at one TCR beta chain sequence and its context. Seattle patients were enrolled while actively infected and followed longitudinally. Germline V CDR1 and CDR2: SGHVS, FQNEAQ. V lost 3 bases and J lost 7, with 13 bases in between. CDR3 size: 15 residues. The sample comes from a study of blood T cell repertoires in COVID-19. Turning to the study itself: T cells, B-cell-depleted T cells, or PBMCs provided the cDNA or gDNA that served as material.

Per the authors' pipeline: Estimates of nucleated cell counts were drawn from the amplification of reference gene primers. This table comes from immunoSEQ multiplex PCR, and its TCRdb copy is limited to in-frame clones, with some not included. D and trimming come from the DNA, and the V and J calls and clone size come from that table. Of fewer than 450,000 clones in the sample, about 87% were seen once. This TCR was sampled from a woman between 50 and 59 years old with COVID-19, enrolled during active disease. The sequencing input was peripheral blood. V is TRBV7-8 and J is TRBJ1-6; tentative D call: TRBD1 (5 bases). CDR3 residues: CASSFRDYWNSPLHF. The DNA for the CDR3 is TGTGCCAGCAGCTTCAGGGATTATTGGAATTCACCCCTCCACTTT.